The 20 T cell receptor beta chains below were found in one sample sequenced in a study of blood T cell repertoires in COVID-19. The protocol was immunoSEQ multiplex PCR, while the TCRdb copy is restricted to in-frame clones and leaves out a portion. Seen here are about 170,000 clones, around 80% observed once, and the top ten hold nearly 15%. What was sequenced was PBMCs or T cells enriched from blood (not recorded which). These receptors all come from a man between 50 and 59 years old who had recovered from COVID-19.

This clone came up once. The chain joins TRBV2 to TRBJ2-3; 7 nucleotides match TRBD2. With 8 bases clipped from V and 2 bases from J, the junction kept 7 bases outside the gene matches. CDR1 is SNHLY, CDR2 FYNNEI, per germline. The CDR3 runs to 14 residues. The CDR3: CASRGGDFTDTQYF. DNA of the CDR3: TGTGCCAGCCGGGGAGGGGATTTCACAGATACGCAGTATTTT.

Here the CDR3 reads CASSPGQYYEQYF. The CDR3 DNA follows: TGTGCCAGCAGCCCTGGACAGTACTACGAGCAGTACTTC. The V gene is TRBV7-2, the J gene TRBJ2-7, with a tentative D call TRBD1 (6 bases). The germline V gene encodes CDR1 SGHTA and CDR2 FQGNSA. The CDR3 length is 13 residues. Between the trimmed V and J ends, which lost 5 bases and 3 bases, there was a span of 11 bases. The full variable domain, with the rest looked up from reference TRBV7-2 and TRBJ2-7, is GAGVSQSPSNKVTEKGKDVELRCDPISGHTALYWYRQSLGQGLEFLIYFQGNSAPDKSGLPSDRFSAERTGGSVSTLTIQRTQQEDSAVYLCASSPGQYYEQYFGPGTRLTVT.

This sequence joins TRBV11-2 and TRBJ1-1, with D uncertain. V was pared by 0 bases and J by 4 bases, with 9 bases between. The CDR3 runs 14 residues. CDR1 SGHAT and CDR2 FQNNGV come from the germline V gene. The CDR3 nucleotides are TGTGCCAGCAGCTTAGAGAGGATGGGCACTGAAGCTTTCTTT. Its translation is CASSLERMGTEAFF.

This CDR3 reads CASSLAPGQLNYGYTF. The CDR3 nucleotides read TGTGCCAGCAGCTTGGCTCCGGGACAGCTCAACTATGGCTACACCTTC. V and J are TRBV5-4 and TRBJ1-2; TRBD1 aligns across 7 bases. Germline CDR1 reads SGHNT; CDR2 reads YYREEE (reference sequence). The CDR3 extends over 16 amino acids. V lost 0 bases and J lost 2; bases outside the gene matches: 7.

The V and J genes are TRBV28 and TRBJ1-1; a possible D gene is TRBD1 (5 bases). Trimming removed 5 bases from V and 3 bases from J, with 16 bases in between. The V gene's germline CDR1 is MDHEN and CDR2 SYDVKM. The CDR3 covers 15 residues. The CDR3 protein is CASSPASAGYTEAFF. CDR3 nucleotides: TGTGCCAGCAGTCCTGCATCGGCAGGGTACACTGAAGCTTTCTTT.

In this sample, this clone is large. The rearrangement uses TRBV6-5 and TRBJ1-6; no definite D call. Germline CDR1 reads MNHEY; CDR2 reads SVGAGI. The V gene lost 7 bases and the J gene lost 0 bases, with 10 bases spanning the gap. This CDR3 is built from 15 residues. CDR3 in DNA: TGTGCCAGCACTGGTTCTAGCTCCTATAATTCACCCCTCCACTTT. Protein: CASTGSSSYNSPLHF.

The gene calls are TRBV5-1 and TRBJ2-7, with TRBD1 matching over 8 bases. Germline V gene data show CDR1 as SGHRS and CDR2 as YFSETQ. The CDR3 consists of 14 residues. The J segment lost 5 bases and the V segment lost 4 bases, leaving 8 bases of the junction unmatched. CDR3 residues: CASSPDRAFDEQYF. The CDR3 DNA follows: TGCGCCAGCAGCCCGGACAGGGCGTTTGACGAGCAGTACTTC.

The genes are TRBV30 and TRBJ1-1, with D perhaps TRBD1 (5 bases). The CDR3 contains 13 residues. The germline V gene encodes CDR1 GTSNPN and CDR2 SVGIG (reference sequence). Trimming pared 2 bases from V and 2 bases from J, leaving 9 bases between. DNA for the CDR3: TGTGCCTGGAGTCTACAGGTAAACACTGAAGCTTTCTTT. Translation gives CAWSLQVNTEAFF.

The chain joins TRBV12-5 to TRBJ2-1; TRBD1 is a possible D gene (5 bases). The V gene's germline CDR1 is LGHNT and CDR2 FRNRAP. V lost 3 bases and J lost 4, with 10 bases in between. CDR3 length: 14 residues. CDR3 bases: TGTGCTAGTGGTTTAGAGGACATATACAATGAGCAGTTCTTC. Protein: CASGLEDIYNEQFF.

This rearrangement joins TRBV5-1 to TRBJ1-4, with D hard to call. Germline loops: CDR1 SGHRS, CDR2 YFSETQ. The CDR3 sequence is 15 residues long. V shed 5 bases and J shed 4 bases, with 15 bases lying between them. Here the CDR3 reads CASSQPTTSNEKLFF. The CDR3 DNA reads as TGCGCCAGCAGTCAACCAACCACCAGTAATGAAAAACTGTTTTTT.

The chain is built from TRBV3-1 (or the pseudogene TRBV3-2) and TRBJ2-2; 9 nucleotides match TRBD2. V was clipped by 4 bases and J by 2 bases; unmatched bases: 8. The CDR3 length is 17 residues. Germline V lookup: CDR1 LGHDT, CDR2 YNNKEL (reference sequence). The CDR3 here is CASSPTPGTSNTGELFF. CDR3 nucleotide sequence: TGTGCCAGCAGCCCGACCCCCGGGACTAGCAACACCGGGGAGCTGTTTTTT.

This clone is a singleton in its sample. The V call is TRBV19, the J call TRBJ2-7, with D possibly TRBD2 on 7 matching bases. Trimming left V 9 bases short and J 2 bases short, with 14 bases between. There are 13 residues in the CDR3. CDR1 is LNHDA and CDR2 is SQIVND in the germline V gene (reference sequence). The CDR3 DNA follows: TGTGCCAGCGGGGGGCCTCCTGCCTACGAGCAGTACTTC. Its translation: CASGGPPAYEQYF.

The CDR3 spells CASSQDRQPQHF. The CDR3 coding sequence is TGTGCCAGCAGCCAAGATCGTCAGCCCCAGCATTTT. The V gene is TRBV4-2, the J gene TRBJ1-5; D gene uncertain. The germline V gene encodes CDR1 LGHNA and CDR2 YNFKEQ. The CDR3 length is 12 residues. With 0 bases removed from V and 6 bases from J, the gap between germline ends came to 3 bases.

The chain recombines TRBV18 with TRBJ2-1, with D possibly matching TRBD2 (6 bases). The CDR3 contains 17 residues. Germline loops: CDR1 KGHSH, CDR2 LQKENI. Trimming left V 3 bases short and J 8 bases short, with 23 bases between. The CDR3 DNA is TGTGCCAGCTCACCGTTACATGGGGCTAGCGATTTTTATGAGCAGTTCTTC. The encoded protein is CASSPLHGASDFYEQFF. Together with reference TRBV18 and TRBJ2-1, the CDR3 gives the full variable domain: NAGVMQNPRHLVRRRGQEARLRCSPMKGHSHVYWYRQLPEEGLKFMVYLQKENIIDESGMPKERFSAEFPKEGPSILRIQQVVRGDSAAYFCASSPLHGASDFYEQFFGPGTRLTVL.

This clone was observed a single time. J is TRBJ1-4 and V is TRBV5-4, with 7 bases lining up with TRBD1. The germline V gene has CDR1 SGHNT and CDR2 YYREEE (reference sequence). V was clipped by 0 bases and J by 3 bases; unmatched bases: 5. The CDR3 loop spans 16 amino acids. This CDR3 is CASSLAGQGANEKLFF. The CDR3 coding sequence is TGTGCCAGCAGCTTGGCAGGCCAGGGGGCTAATGAAAAACTGTTTTTT.

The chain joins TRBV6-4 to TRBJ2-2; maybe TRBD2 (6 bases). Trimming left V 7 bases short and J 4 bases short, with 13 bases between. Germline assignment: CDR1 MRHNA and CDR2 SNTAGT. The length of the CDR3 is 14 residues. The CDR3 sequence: CASTLGGATGELFF. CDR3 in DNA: TGTGCCAGCACCCTAGGAGGGGCCACCGGGGAGCTGTTTTTT.

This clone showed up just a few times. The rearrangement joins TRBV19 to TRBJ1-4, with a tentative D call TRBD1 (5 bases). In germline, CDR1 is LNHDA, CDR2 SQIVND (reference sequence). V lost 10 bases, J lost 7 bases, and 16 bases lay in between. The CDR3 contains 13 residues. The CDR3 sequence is CATHPQGGEKLFF. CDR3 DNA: TGTGCCACCCACCCGCAGGGAGGTGAAAAACTGTTTTTT.

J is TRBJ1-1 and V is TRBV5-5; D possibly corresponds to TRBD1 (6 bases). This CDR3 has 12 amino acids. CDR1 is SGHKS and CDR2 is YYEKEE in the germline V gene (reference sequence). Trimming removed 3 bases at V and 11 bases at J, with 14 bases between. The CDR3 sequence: CASSSRTDTAFF. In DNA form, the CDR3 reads TGTGCCAGCAGCTCACGGACAGATACGGCTTTCTTT.

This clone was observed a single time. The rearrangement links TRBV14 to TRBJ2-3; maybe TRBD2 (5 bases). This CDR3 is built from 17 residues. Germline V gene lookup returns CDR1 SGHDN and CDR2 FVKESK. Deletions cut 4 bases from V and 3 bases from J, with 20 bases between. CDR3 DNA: TGTGCCAGCAGCCTTTTAGGAGGACGACCGACAACAGATACGCAGTATTTT. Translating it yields CASSLLGGRPTTDTQYF.

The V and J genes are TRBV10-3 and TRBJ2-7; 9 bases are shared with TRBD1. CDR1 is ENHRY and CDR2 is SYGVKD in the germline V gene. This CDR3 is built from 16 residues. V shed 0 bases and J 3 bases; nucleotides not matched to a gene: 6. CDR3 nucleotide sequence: TGTGCCATCAGTGAGTCAGGGACAGGGACCGACTACGAGCAGTACTTC. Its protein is CAISESGTGTDYEQYF.